This T cell receptor (beta chain) was sequenced for a study of cytomegalovirus exposure and HLA in healthy donors. Study findings and constraints: One later analysis reportedly identified an Asian-associated ancestry cluster that showed fewer N-insertions than the roughly 600-donor mean.

Note on this clone: Antigen: not known.

The PCR ran on 60 Vbeta and 13 Jbeta primers. TCRdb keeps only in-frame clones here, not all; method: immunoSEQ multiplex PCR. The data hold about 71,000 clones, with about 70% observed a single time. Per the germline V gene, CDR1 is MGHRA and CDR2 is YSYEKL. V shed 4 bases and J shed 0 bases, with 24 bases lying between them. CDR3 length: 20 residues. The clonotype comes from a middle-aged man in good health and CMV-seropositive. Sequencing was carried out using PBMCs. The chain joins TRBV4-1 to TRBJ2-2; D gene ambiguous. The DNA of the CDR3 is TGCGCCAGCAGCCTGAATGGCGGAAGCGAGTATTTCGCGAACACCGGGGAGCTGTTTTTT. Protein product: CASSLNGGSEYFANTGELFF.